The TCR beta chain described here comes from a study of identical twins. Findings of the study overall: The more abundant beta clonotypes in cord blood had fewer insertions, and memory repertoires did not show this.

The CDR3 spans 14 residues. Germline trimming cut 3 bases from V and 5 bases from J; bases unmatched to any gene: 2. Per the germline V gene, CDR1 is LGHNA and CDR2 is YNFKEQ. From the 5' RACE reads, TCRdb called clonotypes with MiXCR, one entry per CDR3 protein. The table has 500,000 to 550,000 distinct CDR3 sequences, 20% to 25% seen once. Points on this clonotype: Its specificity is not known.

The same data also contributed to another study, on yellow fever vaccine responses in identical twins.

Sequences were obtained from CD4+ T cells sorted from blood. The chain couples TRBV4-2 to TRBJ2-5; 11 bases are a match to TRBD2. The receptor comes from a woman younger than 30 in good health. CDR3 sequence reads: CASSQRTSGETQYF. CDR3 sequence (DNA): TGTGCCAGCAGCCAGAGGACTAGCGGGGAGACCCAGTACTTC.